One sample yielded the 9 T cell receptor beta chains listed below, sequenced in a study of response to subunit inactivated influenza vaccine. TCRdb itself ran the RT-PCR reads through MiXCR, one entry per CDR3 protein. The sample carries roughly 650,000 distinct CDR3 sequences, around 15% recorded once. Sample: PBMCs from blood, taken around 14 days before vaccination. Receptors originate from a man aged 50 to 59 who received an inactivated influenza vaccine.

This clonotype was observed a few times. The rearrangement joins TRBV3-1 to TRBJ2-6; 8 bases map to TRBD2. The CDR3 runs to 17 residues. The V and J ends lost 4 bases and 3 bases, in that order; junction bases with no gene match: 8. Germline V gene data show CDR1 as LGHDT and CDR2 as YNNKEL (reference sequence). The CDR3 DNA reads as TGTGCCAGCAGCCCGGGACTAGGGGGGTTTGGGGCCAACGTCCTGACTTTC. It specifies CASSPGLGGFGANVLTF.

The sample holds a few counts of this clonotype. This rearrangement joins TRBV9 to TRBJ2-1, with D possibly TRBD1 on 6 matching bases. V lost 4 bases and J lost 2, with 13 bases in between. The CDR3 is 15 residues long. The germline V gene encodes CDR1 SGDLS and CDR2 YYNGEE. This CDR3 reads CASSTTTGTYNEQFF. CDR3 coding DNA: TGTGCCAGCAGCACAACTACAGGGACCTACAATGAGCAGTTCTTC.

The gene calls are TRBV6-1 and TRBJ2-7; 7 bases fit TRBD1. Trimming took 6 bases from V and 0 from J; bases not matched to a gene: 8. There are 15 residues in the CDR3. The germline gives CDR1 MNHNS, CDR2 SASEGT. Here the CDR3 DNA reads TGTGCCAGCAGGAAGAACCGGGACAGCTCCTACGAGCAGTACTTC. Its protein product is CASRKNRDSSYEQYF.

This clonotype has only a few counts. The CDR3 protein is CASQRAGVWNEQFF. As DNA, the CDR3 is TGTGCCAGCCAACGAGCGGGAGTATGGAATGAGCAGTTCTTC. The chain has TRBV28 and TRBJ2-1, with 8 bases fitting TRBD2. The germline V gene encodes CDR1 MDHEN and CDR2 SYDVKM. This CDR3 has 14 residues. Trimming cost V 8 bases and J 7 bases; bases outside gene matches: 10. Using reference TRBV28 and TRBJ2-1 for the parts outside the CDR3, the full variable domain is DVKVTQSSRYLVKRTGEKVFLECVQDMDHENMFWYRQDPGLGLRLIYFSYDVKMKEKGDIPEGYSVSREKKERFSLILESASTNQTSMYLCASQRAGVWNEQFFGPGTRLTVL.

The chain has TRBV28 and TRBJ2-7, with 11 bases that match TRBD1. Germline lookup yields CDR1 MDHEN and CDR2 SYDVKM. With V trimmed by 7 bases and J by 2 bases, 10 bases remained unmatched. This CDR3 has 16 amino acids. The CDR3 sequence is CASTKGQGGTPYEQYF. CDR3 nucleotides: TGTGCCAGCACAAAGGGACAGGGGGGAACTCCCTACGAGCAGTACTTC.

The chain employs TRBV9 and TRBJ2-3, with 9 bases identical to TRBD1. Trimming at V came to 0 bases and at J to 4 bases, leaving 3 bases not matched to a gene. The CDR3 is 15 residues long. The germline CDR1 and CDR2 sequences are SGDLS and YYNGEE. CDR3 sequence (DNA): TGTGCCAGCAGCGTAGAGGGGACAGGGCCAGATACGCAGTATTTT. Protein product: CASSVEGTGPDTQYF. Full variable domain (rest looked up from reference TRBV9 and TRBJ2-3): DSGVTQTPKHLITATGQRVTLRCSPRSGDLSVYWYQQSLDQGLQFLIQYYNGEERAKGNILERFSAQQFPDLHSELNLSSLELGDSALYFCASSVEGTGPDTQYFGPGTRLTVL.

This clonotype was seen many times. The chain recombines TRBV10-3 with TRBJ2-3; TRBD2 is a possible D gene (7 bases). Looked up from germline, CDR1 is ENHRY and CDR2 is SYGVKD. V lost 6 bases and J lost 2, with 15 bases in between. This CDR3 is built from 15 residues. The CDR3 region is CAISPEGGVTDTQYF. The CDR3 nucleotides are TGTGCCATCAGCCCCGAGGGGGGGGTCACAGATACGCAGTATTTT.

This chain uses TRBV4-3 with TRBJ1-2; TRBD1 matches 7 bases. Germline V gene sequence: CDR1 LGHNA, CDR2 YSLEER. The J segment lost 7 bases and the V segment lost 0 bases, leaving 8 bases of the junction unmatched. The CDR3 runs to 15 residues. CDR3 DNA sequence: TGCGCCAGCAGCCAAGAAGGGACAGCTTTGGGTGGCTACACCTTC. Its translation is CASSQEGTALGGYTF.

The chain joins TRBV20-1 to TRBJ2-7; D is unclear. CDR1 is DFQATT, CDR2 SNEGSKA, per germline (reference sequence). The CDR3 is 14 amino acids. V lost 3 bases and J 7 bases, leaving 19 bases between the germline ends. CDR3 DNA: TGCAGTGCTAGGTCGCTTAGCTCGCTGGGGGAGCAGTACTTC. Translating gives CSARSLSSLGEQYF.